This T cell receptor (beta chain) was recovered during a study of T cells in Graves' hyperthyroidism and ophthalmopathy. This clonotype was found many times. The ends were cut back, 5 bases at V and 0 bases at J, with 16 bases in the middle. In germline, CDR1 is SGHAT, CDR2 FQNNGV. There are 16 residues in the CDR3. Amplification of TCR beta CDR3 regions was performed using RNA transcripts as template. In the first-round RT-PCR of the TCR CDR3, the HTBI primer set was used. One entry per CDR3 protein, called by TCRdb with MiXCR from the multiplex PCR reads. The profile shows hundreds of thousands of distinct CDR3 sequences, around 20% of them singletons.

Sequencing was performed on blood. V and J are TRBV11-2 and TRBJ1-1, with D possibly matching TRBD1 (6 bases). The source is a man aged 30 to 45 with Graves' ophthalmopathy. This CDR3 reads CASSRYMGQMNTEAFF. The DNA of the CDR3 is TGTGCCAGCAGCCGTTATATGGGACAAATGAACACTGAAGCTTTCTTT.